Presented here are 22 T cell receptor beta chains from one specimen sequenced in a study of T-cell memory formation after mild COVID-19. TCRdb passed the 5' RACE reads through MiXCR, listing each CDR3 protein once. The sample has 450,000 to 650,000 distinct CDR3 sequences, roughly 21% seen once. Sequencing used PBMCs or a T cell subset sorted from them (not recorded which). These receptors all stem from an adult woman who had mild COVID-19 (a few samples of this study predate the infection). Cell type and time point are not known.

The J gene is TRBJ1-5, the V gene TRBV7-9; D is ambiguous. CDR3 size: 14 residues. In germline, CDR1 is SEHNR, CDR2 FQNEAQ (reference sequence). Trimming left V 1 base short and J 3 bases short, with 7 bases between. CDR3: CASSLEGFNQPQHF. DNA for the CDR3: TGTGCCAGCAGCTTAGAAGGTTTCAATCAGCCCCAGCATTTT.

The chain joins TRBV19 to TRBJ2-3; D call uncertain. The V gene lost 0 bases and the J gene lost 1 base, with 8 bases spanning the gap. Germline V gives CDR1 LNHDA, CDR2 SQIVND (reference sequence). The CDR3 extends over 15 amino acids. CDR3 nucleotides: TGTGCCAGTAGTATAGATCGGATTGGCACAGATACGCAGTATTTT. This translates into CASSIDRIGTDTQYF. Full variable domain (rest looked up from reference TRBV19 and TRBJ2-3): DGGITQSPKYLFRKEGQNVTLSCEQNLNHDAMYWYRQDPGQGLRLIYYSQIVNDFQKGDIAEGYSVSREKKESFPLTVTSAQKNPTAFYLCASSIDRIGTDTQYFGPGTRLTVL.

V and J are TRBV7-3 and TRBJ2-1; 8 bases match TRBD2. Germline loops: CDR1 SGHTA, CDR2 FQGTGA. V lost 3 bases and J lost 0; bases outside the gene matches: 4. The CDR3 consists of 16 residues. The CDR3 is CASSFGGAGSYNEQFF. The CDR3 bases are TGTGCCAGCAGCTTCGGGGGGGCCGGCTCCTACAATGAGCAGTTCTTC.

This clonotype was counted at least ten times. The genes are TRBV2 and TRBJ2-1; 10 bases are a match to TRBD2. J was trimmed by 5 bases and V by 4 bases; bases with no gene match: 5. CDR3 length equals 15 residues. CDR1 SNHLY and CDR2 FYNNEI come from the germline V gene. Here the CDR3 reads CASSGKRGGNNEQFF. Written as DNA, the CDR3 is TGTGCCAGCAGTGGCAAGCGGGGGGGCAACAATGAGCAGTTCTTC.

This clonotype was counted between two and nine times. An end of the junction does not agree with germline; a read error may underlie this. The V gene is TRBV7-7, the J gene TRBJ1-1, with TRBD1 matching over 7 bases. Per the germline V gene, CDR1 is SSHAT and CDR2 is FNYEAQ (reference sequence). The CDR3 covers 16 residues. The CDR3, as DNA: TGTGCTAGCAGCTTAGTTCCGGGACAGCCTCCAAGCGGAGCTTTCTTT. Amino acids: CASSLVPGQPPSGAFF. The entire variable domain, with the rest obtained from reference TRBV7-7 and TRBJ1-1, is as follows: GAGVSQSPRYKVTKRGQDVTLRCDPISSHATLYWYQQALGQGPEFLTYFNYEAQPDKSGLPSDRFSAERPEGSISTLTIQRTEQRDSAMYRCASSLVPGQPPSGAFFGQGTRLTVV.

This clonotype came up a few times. This chain links TRBV6-5 with TRBJ2-5; 7 bases match TRBD2. The CDR3 totals 15 residues. V shed 0 bases and J 4 bases; nucleotides not matched to a gene: 5. The germline gives CDR1 MNHEY, CDR2 SVGAGI. DNA of the CDR3: TGTGCCAGCAGTTACTCGGGGGGGAATCGAGAGACCCAGTACTTC. Encoded protein: CASSYSGGNRETQYF.

This clonotype was found a few times. The chain is built from TRBV18 and TRBJ1-1; perhaps TRBD1 as D (6 bases). Trimming shortened V by 2 bases and J by 8 bases, and 21 bases separated the two germline ends. This CDR3 spans 16 amino acids. Per the germline V gene, CDR1 is KGHSH and CDR2 is LQKENI. CDR3 DNA: TGTGCCAGCTCACCAGCCAGGGGAAACCTCGGCATCGAAGCTTTCTTT. Translating gives CASSPARGNLGIEAFF. The entire variable domain, with the rest obtained from reference TRBV18 and TRBJ1-1, is as follows: NAGVMQNPRHLVRRRGQEARLRCSPMKGHSHVYWYRQLPEEGLKFMVYLQKENIIDESGMPKERFSAEFPKEGPSILRIQQVVRGDSAAYFCASSPARGNLGIEAFFGQGTRLTVV.

This clonotype has ten or more counts. This chain links TRBV12-3 or TRBV12-4 with TRBJ2-7; no reliable D call. This CDR3 comprises 15 residues. Trimming left V 2 bases short and J 0 bases short, with 11 bases between. The CDR3: CASSLQPTPSYEQYF. The CDR3 region has the DNA TGTGCCAGCAGTTTACAACCCACCCCCTCCTACGAGCAGTACTTC.

The sample holds a few counts of this clonotype. The V call is TRBV7-2, the J call TRBJ2-7; possibly TRBD1 for D (6 bases). In germline, CDR1 is SGHTA, CDR2 FQGNSA. Between the trimmed V and J ends, which lost 4 bases and 2 bases, there was a span of 12 bases. The CDR3 length is 14 residues. CDR3 sequence (DNA): TGTGCCAGCAGCTCCTTCGGACAGCCCTACGAGCAGTACTTC. It codes for CASSSFGQPYEQYF. Using reference TRBV7-2 and TRBJ2-7 for the parts outside the CDR3, the full variable domain is GAGVSQSPSNKVTEKGKDVELRCDPISGHTALYWYRQSLGQGLEFLIYFQGNSAPDKSGLPSDRFSAERTGGSVSTLTIQRTQQEDSAVYLCASSSFGQPYEQYFGPGTRLTVT.

The sample holds a few counts of this clonotype. The CDR3 protein is CSARAGQGMATGELFF. CDR3 nucleotides: TGCAGTGCTAGGGCTGGACAGGGGATGGCCACCGGGGAGCTGTTTTTT. This chain links TRBV20-1 with TRBJ2-2; TRBD1 agrees at 9 bases. Trimming removed 3 bases from V and 4 bases from J; junction bases left unmatched: 9. CDR1 is DFQATT, CDR2 SNEGSKA, per germline (reference sequence). The CDR3 runs 16 residues.

This sequence joins TRBV30 and TRBJ1-1; possibly TRBD1 for D (6 bases). Trimming pared 2 bases from V and 1 base from J, leaving 11 bases between. CDR1 and CDR2 (germline): GTSNPN, SVGIG (reference sequence). The CDR3 consists of 14 residues. The CDR3, as DNA: TGTGCCTGGAGTCCTCAGGGGCGGAACACTGAAGCTTTCTTT. It specifies CAWSPQGRNTEAFF. Full variable domain (rest looked up from reference TRBV30 and TRBJ1-1): SQTIHQWPATLVQPVGSPLSLECTVEGTSNPNLYWYRQAAGRGLQLLFYSVGIGQISSEVPQNLSASRPQDRQFILSSKKLLLSDSGFYLCAWSPQGRNTEAFFGQGTRLTVV.

The chain joins TRBV6-6 to TRBJ2-1; 9 nucleotides line up with TRBD2. Germline V gene sequence: CDR1 MNHNY, CDR2 SVGAGI (reference sequence). The length of the CDR3 is 14 residues. V lost 5 bases to trimming and J lost 9 bases; unmatched junction nucleotides: 8. The CDR3 region is CASSTELAGFEQFF. Here the CDR3 DNA reads TGTGCCAGCAGTACGGAGCTAGCGGGGTTTGAGCAGTTCTTC.

This clonotype has only a few counts. The CDR3 spells CASKDRLSAPSPLHF. As DNA, the CDR3 is TGTGCCAGCAAAGACAGGTTGAGTGCTCCGTCACCCCTCCACTTT. This sequence joins TRBV6-1 and TRBJ1-6; tentative D call: TRBD1 (6 bases). V dropped 7 bases and J dropped 10 bases, with 20 bases sitting between them. Germline V lookup: CDR1 MNHNS, CDR2 SASEGT. The CDR3 loop spans 15 amino acids.

On this clonotype: The junction and the germline gene differ at one end; a read error may be behind it. This chain joins TRBV10-3 and TRBJ2-4; weak D call: TRBD1 (6 bases). There are 16 residues in the CDR3. Looked up from germline, CDR1 is ENHRY and CDR2 is SYGVKD. Here the CDR3 DNA reads TGTGCCATCAGTGAATCAGGGGCGAAAGCCAAACACATTCAGTACTTC. Its translation is CAISESGAKAKHIQYF.

The chain has TRBV14 and TRBJ2-3; no reliable D call. CDR1 and CDR2 from the germline V gene are SGHDN and FVKESK. Trimming shortened V by 4 bases and J by 8 bases, and 13 bases separated the two germline ends. CDR3 length: 13 amino acids. The CDR3 sequence is CASSRTSYPTQYF. For the CDR3, the DNA is TGTGCCAGCAGCCGGACCTCATACCCTACGCAGTATTTT.

This clonotype was seen more than once but under ten times. The chain links TRBV5-1 to TRBJ2-7, with 7 bases that match TRBD1. The CDR3 covers 16 residues. Germline trimming cut 2 bases from V and 6 bases from J; bases unmatched to any gene: 14. Germline CDR1 and CDR2: SGHRS and YFSETQ. The CDR3, as DNA: TGCGCCAGCAGCTTCCACAATCCCCGGGACAGCGGCGAGCAGTACTTC. Residues: CASSFHNPRDSGEQYF.

This clonotype was seen a handful of times. This chain uses TRBV14 with TRBJ1-2, with 8 nucleotides matching TRBD1. Looked up from germline, CDR1 is SGHDN and CDR2 is FVKESK. J lost 0 bases, V lost 3 bases, and 12 bases had no gene match. The CDR3 consists of 18 residues. The CDR3 loop is CASSQRRGQGAANYGYTF. DNA for the CDR3: TGTGCCAGCAGCCAGCGAAGGGGGCAGGGGGCCGCTAACTATGGCTACACCTTC.

This clonotype appeared a few times. This chain joins TRBV20-1 and TRBJ2-7; D is undetermined. Looked up from germline, CDR1 is DFQATT and CDR2 is SNEGSKA (reference sequence). With 3 bases removed from V and 1 base from J, the gap between germline ends came to 4 bases. The CDR3 loop spans 11 amino acids. CDR3 residues: CSASSSYEQYF. CDR3 DNA sequence: TGCAGTGCTAGTTCTTCCTACGAGCAGTACTTC.

The chain joins TRBV6-2 or TRBV6-3 to TRBJ2-7; 8 bases match TRBD2. CDR1 and CDR2 (germline): MNHEY, SVGEGT. The CDR3 is 14 amino acids. Trimming removed 6 bases from V and 2 bases from J; junction bases left unmatched: 6. The CDR3 loop reads CASSLLAEPYEQYF. CDR3 DNA: TGTGCCAGCAGCTTACTAGCGGAGCCCTACGAGCAGTACTTC.

There are a few counts of this clonotype. This chain links TRBV29-1 with TRBJ2-1; 14 positions match TRBD2. Germline CDR1 reads SQVTM; CDR2 reads ANQGSEA. The junction had 6 bases not matched to a gene; V was cut back by 5 bases and J by 6 bases. The CDR3 covers 15 residues. The CDR3 DNA reads TGCAGCGTTTATAATGGACTAGCGGGAGGCAATGAGCAGTTCTTC. Amino acids: CSVYNGLAGGNEQFF.

The chain joins TRBV7-9 to TRBJ1-1, with a tentative D call TRBD1 (5 bases). The CDR3 is made up of 12 amino acids. V dropped 11 bases and J dropped 7 bases, with 17 bases sitting between them. The V gene's germline CDR1 is SEHNR and CDR2 FQNEAQ (reference sequence). Here the CDR3 DNA reads TGTGCCGGACTCTCGGGACGGCTTGAAGCTTTCTTT. This gives the protein CAGLSGRLEAFF.

This clonotype occurred once. This rearrangement joins TRBV20-1 to TRBJ1-4; D remains unclear. The V end lost 0 bases, the J end lost 9 bases, and 17 bases lay between the germline ends. The CDR3 loop spans 15 amino acids. The germline V gene encodes CDR1 DFQATT and CDR2 SNEGSKA (reference sequence). The CDR3 DNA follows: TGCAGTGCTAGAGATATAAGCCGGGAGGGTAAAAAACTGTTTTTT. As protein: CSARDISREGKKLFF.